This TCR beta chain was captured by sequencing in a study of control samples from healthy donors and cancer patients. Profiling relied on immunoSEQ multiplex PCR, and the TCRdb table lists in-frame clones only, not all of them. The sample includes over 100,000 clones, roughly 90% of them seen just once. The length of the CDR3 is 14 residues. V dropped 2 bases and J dropped 9 bases, with 14 bases sitting between them. CDR1 is MDHEN and CDR2 is SYDVKM in the germline V gene. Sequences were obtained from blood. The J gene is TRBJ2-1, the V gene TRBV28, with D possibly matching TRBD2 (5 bases). The sequence came from a woman between 50 and 59 years old in good health. The DNA for the CDR3 is TGTGCCAGCAGTTTAGGTGGGAGAGCGCGTGAGCAGTTCTTC. Encoded protein: CASSLGGRAREQFF.